The rows below give T cell receptor beta chains drawn from one sample of a study of T-cell memory formation after mild COVID-19. Each CDR3 protein is one row after TCRdb ran MiXCR on the 5' RACE reads. Altogether roughly 130,000 distinct CDR3 sequences are present, roughly 15% being singletons, with the ten largest covering roughly 14%. Sequencing was performed on PBMCs or a T cell subset sorted from them (not recorded which). The receptors come from an adult woman who had mild COVID-19 (a few samples of this study predate the infection). Cell type and time point are not known. Each CDR3 is given with its conserved first and last residue. The D gene is left open where the match is weak. Clone size is given for some rows only: seen once, a few or many times, or a class if the clone is expanded.

DNA	CDR3	size	D	J	V	length
TGTGCCAGCAGTGGGCAGGTGGCCAAAAACATTCAGTACTTC	CASSGQVAKNIQYF	few	.	TRBJ2-4	TRBV6-2/TRBV6-3	14
TGTGCCAGCAGGGTCCGCGGGTCAGATACGCAGTATTTT	CASRVRGSDTQYF	few	.	TRBJ2-3	TRBV27	13
TGTGCCAGCAGCGTAGGGGGCGGGAGTGCTGGGGCCAACGTCCTGACTTTC	CASSVGGGSAGANVLTF	once	TRBD2	TRBJ2-6	TRBV9	17
TGTGCCAGCAGACAAGGGAACTATGGCTACACCTTC	CASRQGNYGYTF	.	.	TRBJ1-2	TRBV27	12
TGCGCCAGCAGCTTGAGGGACAGGGGGCGAAATGAGCAGTTCTTC	CASSLRDRGRNEQFF	few	TRBD1	TRBJ2-1	TRBV5-1	15
TGTGCCAGCAGCGTAGGGCTAGCGGGAGGTCCTACCTACGAGCAGTACTTC	CASSVGLAGGPTYEQYF	few	TRBD2	TRBJ2-7	TRBV9	17
TGCAGTGCTAGGGGCGGCGAGGTCCAATTAACCGGGGAGCTGTTTTTT	CSARGGEVQLTGELFF	.	.	TRBJ2-2	TRBV20-1	16
TGTGCCACCAGCAGAGCCCGGGATAATAAGGGCATTCAGTACTTC	CATSRARDNKGIQYF	.	.	TRBJ2-4	TRBV15	15
TGTGCCAGCATCACGGGACTTGAGAATGAGCAGTTCTTC	CASITGLENEQFF	.	.	TRBJ2-1	TRBV12-3/TRBV12-4	13
TGTGCCAGCAGCTTAAACCCCTATGAGCAGTTCTTC	CASSLNPYEQFF	.	.	TRBJ2-1	TRBV5-6	12
TGCAGTGCTCCTAGGACAAGGATGAACACTGAAGCTTTCTTT	CSAPRTRMNTEAFF	many	.	TRBJ1-1	TRBV20-1	14
TGTGCCAGCAGTTCGGGGGTCTTTCAGTATGGCTACACCTTC	CASSSGVFQYGYTF	few	.	TRBJ1-2	TRBV5-5	14
TGTGCCACCAGTGATGGCAGAACAGATACGCAGTATTTT	CATSDGRTDTQYF	.	.	TRBJ2-3	TRBV24-1	13
TGCAGCGTTGAAACACAGGCAGCGAACACCGGGGAGCTGTTTTTT	CSVETQAANTGELFF	.	.	TRBJ2-2	TRBV29-1	15
TGCGCCAGCAGCCTAACAGGGTGGAGCTCCTACAATGAGCAGTTCTTC	CASSLTGWSSYNEQFF	many	.	TRBJ2-1	TRBV5-1	16
TGTGCCAGTAGTTCAGGGGGAACAGATACGCAGTATTTT	CASSSGGTDTQYF	few	TRBD1	TRBJ2-3	TRBV19	13
TGTGCCAGCAGTTTATGGGGGCTTGGTTCCTACGAGCAGTACTTC	CASSLWGLGSYEQYF	few	.	TRBJ2-7	TRBV12-3/TRBV12-4	15
TGTGCCACCTTTCTAGCGGGAGGTGATACGCAGTATTTT	CATFLAGGDTQYF	.	TRBD2	TRBJ2-3	TRBV6-2/TRBV6-3	13
TGTGCCACCAGTGTGGCAGTGGGCTTGAACACTGAAGCTTTCTTT	CATSVAVGLNTEAFF	.	.	TRBJ1-1	TRBV24-1	15
TGTGCCAGCAGCCAAGATGACCTAGATAGCACAGATACGCAGTATTTT	CASSQDDLDSTDTQYF	few	.	TRBJ2-3	TRBV4-2	16
TGCGCCAGCAGCTTGGTGGGGACCTACAATGAGCAGTTCTTC	CASSLVGTYNEQFF	few	.	TRBJ2-1	TRBV5-1	14
TGTGTCAGCGGGAGATCCGAGACCCAGTACTTC	CVSGRSETQYF	.	TRBD2	TRBJ2-5	TRBV7-9	11
TGTGCCAGCAGCGTATTGGCGATCACGGGCACAGATACGCAGTATTTT	CASSVLAITGTDTQYF	few	.	TRBJ2-3	TRBV9	16
TGCAGTGCTAGTTTTCAGGCGCAAAAAGGCAGTAAGTCCTGGGAAGCTTTCTTT	CSASFQAQKGSKSWEAFF	few	.	TRBJ1-1	TRBV20-1	18
TGTGCCAGCAGTGAAGCGGAGCGGGGCTCCTACAATGAGCAGTTCTTC	CASSEAERGSYNEQFF	.	TRBD2	TRBJ2-1	TRBV6-1	16
TGTGCCATCAGTGAGTCGAGATGGCGGGATAACGAGCAGTACTTC	CAISESRWRDNEQYF	.	.	TRBJ2-7	TRBV10-3	15
TGTGCCAGCAGCCTCCAGGGGTGGGGGAGTCAGCCCCAGCATTTT	CASSLQGWGSQPQHF	few	.	TRBJ1-5	TRBV6-2/TRBV6-3	15
TGTGCCAGCAGTTTCGTGAGGGCCTCTGGAAACACCATATATTTT	CASSFVRASGNTIYF	.	.	TRBJ1-3	TRBV27	15
TGTGCCAGCAGCTTTGGTGTCTGGGGTGAAAAACTGTTTTTT	CASSFGVWGEKLFF	few	.	TRBJ1-4	TRBV7-8	14
TGTGCCAGCAGCAGCATCGTTAGGGCTGAAGCTTTCTTT	CASSSIVRAEAFF	few	.	TRBJ1-1	TRBV11-2	13
TGTGCCAGCCAACAGCGGGAGGGGCGGACAGATACGCAGTATTTT	CASQQREGRTDTQYF	.	TRBD2	TRBJ2-3	TRBV6-6	15
TGCGCCAGCAGAGCCGGGACTTACTCCTACGAGCAGTACTTC	CASRAGTYSYEQYF	many	.	TRBJ2-7	TRBV5-1	14
TGCAGTGCTAGAGACTTTCGAGCGGGAGGGTACAATGAGCAGTTCTTC	CSARDFRAGGYNEQFF	.	TRBD2	TRBJ2-1	TRBV20-1	16
TGCGCCAGCAGCCAAGATCATAGGCTAGCGGGGGCTCAAGAGACCCAGTACTTC	CASSQDHRLAGAQETQYF	.	TRBD2	TRBJ2-5	TRBV4-3	18
TGTGCCAGCAGCTTAGTTAGAGTCCCAGGTCTAGCCAAAAACATTCAGTACTTC	CASSLVRVPGLAKNIQYF	.	.	TRBJ2-4	TRBV7-8	18
TGTGCCAGCAGCCTTGCCGGTAGCAATCAGCCCCAGCATTTT	CASSLAGSNQPQHF	.	.	TRBJ1-5	TRBV12-3/TRBV12-4	14
TGTGCCAGCAGTAAGGGGAATCAGCCCCAGCATTTT	CASSKGNQPQHF	.	.	TRBJ1-5	TRBV12-3/TRBV12-4	12
TGTGCCATCAGGGAGGGACTAGCGGATTCCTACAATGAGCAGTTCTTC	CAIREGLADSYNEQFF	.	TRBD2	TRBJ2-1	TRBV10-3	16
TGCGCCAGCAGCCAGGGGGCAGGTGGCTACACCTTC	CASSQGAGGYTF	.	TRBD1	TRBJ1-2	TRBV5-1	12
TGCAGTGCTAGAGATCCTGAGCGGGGGGAAAACAATGAGCAGTTCTTC	CSARDPERGENNEQFF	.	TRBD2	TRBJ2-1	TRBV20-1	16
TGTGCCAGCAGCTTAGCCCGGCAGGGGGGCACTGAAGCTTTCTTT	CASSLARQGGTEAFF	few	TRBD1	TRBJ1-1	TRBV7-2	15
TGCGCCAGCAGCCAGTTCGGCTATGGCTACACCTTC	CASSQFGYGYTF	.	.	TRBJ1-2	TRBV4-1	12